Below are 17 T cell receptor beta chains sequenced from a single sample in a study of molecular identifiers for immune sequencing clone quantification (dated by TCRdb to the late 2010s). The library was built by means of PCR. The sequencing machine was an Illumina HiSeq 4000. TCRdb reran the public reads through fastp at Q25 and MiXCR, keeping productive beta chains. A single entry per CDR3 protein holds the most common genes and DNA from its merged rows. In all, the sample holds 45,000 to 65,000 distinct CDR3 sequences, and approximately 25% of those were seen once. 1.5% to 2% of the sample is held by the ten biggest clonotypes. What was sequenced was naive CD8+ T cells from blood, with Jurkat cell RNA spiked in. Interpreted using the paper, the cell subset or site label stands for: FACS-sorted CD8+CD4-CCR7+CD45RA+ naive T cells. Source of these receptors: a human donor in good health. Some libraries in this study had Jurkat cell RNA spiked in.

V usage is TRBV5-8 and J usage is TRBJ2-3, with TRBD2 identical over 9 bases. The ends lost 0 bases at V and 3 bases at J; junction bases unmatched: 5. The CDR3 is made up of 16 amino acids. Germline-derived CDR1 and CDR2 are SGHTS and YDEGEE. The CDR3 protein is CASSLAASGMTDTQYF. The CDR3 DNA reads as TGTGCCAGCAGCTTGGCGGCTAGCGGGATGACAGATACGCAGTATTTT.

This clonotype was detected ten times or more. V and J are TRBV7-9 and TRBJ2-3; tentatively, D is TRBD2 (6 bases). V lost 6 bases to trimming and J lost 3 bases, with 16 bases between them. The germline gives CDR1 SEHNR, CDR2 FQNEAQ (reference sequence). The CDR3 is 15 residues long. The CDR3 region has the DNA TGTGCCAGCAGGCCCGCGGGGTCCTTAACAGATACGCAGTATTTT. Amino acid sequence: CASRPAGSLTDTQYF.

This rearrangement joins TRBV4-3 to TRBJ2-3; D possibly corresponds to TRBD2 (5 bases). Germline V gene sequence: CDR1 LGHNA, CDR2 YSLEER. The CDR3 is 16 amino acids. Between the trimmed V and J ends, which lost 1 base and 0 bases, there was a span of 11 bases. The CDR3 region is CASSQGSAASTDTQYF. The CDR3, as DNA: TGCGCCAGCAGCCAAGGGTCAGCGGCTAGCACAGATACGCAGTATTTT.

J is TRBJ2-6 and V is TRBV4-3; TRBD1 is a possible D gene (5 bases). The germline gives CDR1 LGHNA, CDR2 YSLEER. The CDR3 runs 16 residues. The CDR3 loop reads CASRPAQGSGANVLTF. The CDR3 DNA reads TGCGCTAGCCGCCCCGCTCAGGGATCTGGGGCCAACGTCCTGACTTTC.

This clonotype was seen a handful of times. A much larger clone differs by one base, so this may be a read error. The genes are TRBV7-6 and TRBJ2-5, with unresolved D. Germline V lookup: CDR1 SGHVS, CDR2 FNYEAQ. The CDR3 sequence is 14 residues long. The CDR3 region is CASSLAGSQGTQYF. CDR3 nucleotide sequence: TGTGCCAGCAGCTTAGCTGGCAGCCAAGGGACCCAGTACTTC.

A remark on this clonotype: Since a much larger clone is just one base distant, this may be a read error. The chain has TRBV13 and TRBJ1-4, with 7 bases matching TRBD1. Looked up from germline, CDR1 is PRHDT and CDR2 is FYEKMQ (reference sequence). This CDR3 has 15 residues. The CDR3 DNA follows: TGTGCCAGCAGCCGAAGACAGGGTATGGGTGAAAGACTGTTTTTT. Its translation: CASSRRQGMGERLFF.

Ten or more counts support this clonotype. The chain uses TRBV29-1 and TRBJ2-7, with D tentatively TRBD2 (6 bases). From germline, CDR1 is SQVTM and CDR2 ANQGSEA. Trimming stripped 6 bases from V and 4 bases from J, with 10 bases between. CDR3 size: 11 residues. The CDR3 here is CSVLGGYEQYF. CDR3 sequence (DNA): TGCAGCGTCTTGGGGGGTTACGAGCAGTACTTC.

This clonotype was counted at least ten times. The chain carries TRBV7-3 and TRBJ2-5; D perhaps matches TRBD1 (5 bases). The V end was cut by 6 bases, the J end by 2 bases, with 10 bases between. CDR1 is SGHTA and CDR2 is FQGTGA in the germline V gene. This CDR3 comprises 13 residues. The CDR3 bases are TGTGCCAGCAGTTCAGGGCCTCAAGAGACCCAGTACTTC. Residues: CASSSGPQETQYF.

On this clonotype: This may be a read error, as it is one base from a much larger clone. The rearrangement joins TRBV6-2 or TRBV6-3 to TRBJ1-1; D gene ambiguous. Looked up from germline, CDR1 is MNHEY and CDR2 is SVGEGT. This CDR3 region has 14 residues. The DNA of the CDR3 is TGTGCCAACAGTTACCTGGAGTTAGGCACTGAAGCTTTCTTT. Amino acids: CANSYLELGTEAFF.

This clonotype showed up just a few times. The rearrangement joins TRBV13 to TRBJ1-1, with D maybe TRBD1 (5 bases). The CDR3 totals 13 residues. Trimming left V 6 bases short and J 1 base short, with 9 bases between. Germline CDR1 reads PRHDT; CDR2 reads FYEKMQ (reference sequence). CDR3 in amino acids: CASSSDRNTEAFF. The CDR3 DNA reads TGTGCCAGCAGTTCCGACAGGAACACTGAAGCTTTCTTT.

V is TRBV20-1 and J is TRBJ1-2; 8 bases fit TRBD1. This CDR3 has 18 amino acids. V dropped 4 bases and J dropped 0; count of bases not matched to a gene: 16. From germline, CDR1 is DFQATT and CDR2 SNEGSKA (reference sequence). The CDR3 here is CSAIDSYQRTGPNYGYTF. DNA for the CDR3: TGCAGTGCTATTGATTCATATCAAAGGACAGGGCCTAACTATGGCTACACCTTC.

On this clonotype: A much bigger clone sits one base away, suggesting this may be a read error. This chain's CDR3 is CARSYSNVLAPSGRALDTQYF. CDR3 sequence (DNA): TGTGCCAGGAGTTACTCGAACGTTTTGGCACCTAGCGGGAGGGCCTTAGATACGCAGTATTTT. V is TRBV6-5 and J is TRBJ2-3, with 12 bases identical to TRBD2. CDR1 and CDR2 (germline): MNHEY, SVGAGI. The CDR3 is 21 residues long.

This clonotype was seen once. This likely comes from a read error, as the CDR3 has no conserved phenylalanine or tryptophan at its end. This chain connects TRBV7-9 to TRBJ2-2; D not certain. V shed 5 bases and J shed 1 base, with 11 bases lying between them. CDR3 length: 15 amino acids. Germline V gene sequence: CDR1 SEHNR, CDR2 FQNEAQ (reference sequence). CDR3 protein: CASSDARKNTGELFL. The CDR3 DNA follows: TGTGCCAGCAGCGATGCCAGGAAGAACACCGGGGAGCTGTTTCTT.

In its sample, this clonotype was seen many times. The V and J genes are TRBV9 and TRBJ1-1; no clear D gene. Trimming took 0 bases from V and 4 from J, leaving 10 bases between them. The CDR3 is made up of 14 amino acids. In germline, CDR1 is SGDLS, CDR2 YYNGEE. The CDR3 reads CASSVGGVSTEAFF. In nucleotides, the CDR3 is TGTGCCAGCAGCGTAGGTGGGGTTTCCACTGAAGCTTTCTTT.

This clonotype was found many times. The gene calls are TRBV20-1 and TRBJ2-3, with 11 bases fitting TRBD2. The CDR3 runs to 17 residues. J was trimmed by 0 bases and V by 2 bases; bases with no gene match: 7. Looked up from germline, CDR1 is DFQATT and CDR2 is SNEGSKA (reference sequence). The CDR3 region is CSARNLAGGLSTDTQYF. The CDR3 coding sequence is TGCAGTGCTAGAAACCTAGCGGGGGGACTAAGCACAGATACGCAGTATTTT.

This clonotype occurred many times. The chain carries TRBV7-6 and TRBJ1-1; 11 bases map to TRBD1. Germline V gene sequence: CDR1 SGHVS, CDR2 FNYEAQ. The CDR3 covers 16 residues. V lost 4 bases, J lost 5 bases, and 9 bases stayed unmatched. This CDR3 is CASSSGQGALFTEAFF. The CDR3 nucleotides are TGTGCCAGCAGCTCCGGACAGGGGGCATTATTTACTGAAGCTTTCTTT.

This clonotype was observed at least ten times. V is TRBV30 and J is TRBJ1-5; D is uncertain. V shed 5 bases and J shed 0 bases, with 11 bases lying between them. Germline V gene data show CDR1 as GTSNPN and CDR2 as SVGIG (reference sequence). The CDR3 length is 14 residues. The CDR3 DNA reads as TGTGCCTGGTCAGGTACAGTTAGCAATCAGCCCCAGCATTTT. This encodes CAWSGTVSNQPQHF.